This TCR beta chain was documented in a study of T-cell memory formation after mild COVID-19. Study findings and constraints: Among clones contracting day 15 to 85, CD4/CD8 was balanced, whereas later expanders leaned CD4+.

TCRdb processed the 5' RACE reads anew with MiXCR; each CDR3 protein has one entry. The table lists 280,000 or so distinct CDR3 sequences, 8.2% of them singletons. This clonotype was picked up a small number of times. What it binds is not known. Germline V CDR1 and CDR2: SSHAT, FNYEAQ (reference sequence). The CDR3 spans 11 residues. V shed 5 bases, J shed 9 bases, and the junction held 2 bases outside the gene matches. The TCR sequence derives from a man between 18 and 29 years old who had mild COVID-19 (a few samples of this study predate the infection). Cell type and time point are not known. The sequencing input was PBMCs or a T cell subset sorted from them (not recorded which). The rearrangement joins TRBV7-7 to TRBJ2-3; 7 nucleotides line up with TRBD2. CDR3 region: CASSAGGTQYF. The DNA of the CDR3 is TGTGCCAGCAGCGCCGGGGGGACGCAGTATTTT.